The rows below give T cell receptor beta chains drawn from one sample of a study of PD-L1 blockade in urothelial cancer. Sequencing was performed with immunoSEQ multiplex PCR; in TCRdb, only in-frame clones are kept and a portion is missing. The profile covers tens of thousands of clones, with 79% appearing a single time and around 3.1% taken by the ten largest. Sequenced here: PBMCs, sampled around atezolizumab (anti-PD-L1) treatment. The receptors originated from a man aged 65 to 85 with urothelial cancer. CDR3s include the opening cysteine and the closing phenylalanine or tryptophan. Fields, in order: J gene, D gene, V gene, clone size, CDR3 protein, CDR3 DNA. The D gene is left open where the match is weak. Not all rows give a size; the values are once, few, many and, for expanded clones, a class.

TRBJ1-2,TRBD1,TRBV18,-,CASSPYGTGVGSYGYTF,TGTGCCAGCTCACCCTACGGGACAGGGGTTGGGTCATATGGCTACACCTTC
TRBJ1-5,TRBD1,TRBV19,-,CASSIWGTARGVHQPQHF,TGTGCCAGTAGTATTTGGGGGACAGCTAGGGGAGTCCATCAGCCCCAGCATTTT
TRBJ1-4,TRBD1,TRBV5-6,-,CASSLRTGAVGELFF,TGTGCCAGCAGCCTCCGGACAGGGGCAGTCGGGGAACTGTTTTTT
TRBJ2-7,-,TRBV11-3,-,CASSLALTREQYF,TGTGCCAGCAGCTTAGCCCTTACGAGGGAGCAGTACTTC
TRBJ1-6,TRBD1,TRBV19,-,CASSMNRQGNSPLHF,TGTGCCAGTAGTATGAACAGACAGGGTAACTCACCCCTCCACTTT
TRBJ1-1,-,TRBV5-1,-,CASSWDTLNTEAFF,TGCGCCAGCAGCTGGGACACCCTGAACACTGAAGCTTTCTTT
TRBJ2-5,-,TRBV14,-,CASSRPGLLETQYF,TGTGCCAGCAGCCGACCGGGACTTCTAGAGACCCAGTACTTC
TRBJ1-3,TRBD1,TRBV12-5,-,CASGLSTGIGNTIYF,TGTGCTAGTGGTTTGTCGACAGGGATCGGAAACACCATATATTTT
TRBJ2-5,TRBD2,TRBV11-2,-,CASSLVGTSDAETQYF,TGTGCCAGCAGCTTAGTCGGGACTAGCGATGCGGAGACCCAGTACTTC
TRBJ1-5,TRBD1,TRBV18,-,CASSPARTGVGNQPQHF,TGTGCCAGCTCACCCGCTAGGACAGGGGTTGGCAATCAGCCCCAGCATTTT
TRBJ2-1,TRBD2,TRBV28,-,CASSSLKREGLAYNEQFF,TGTGCCAGCAGTTCCCTGAAGCGGGAGGGCCTTGCCTACAATGAGCAGTTCTTC
TRBJ2-3,TRBD1,TRBV7-2,-,CASSRQGQGSTDTQYF,TGTGCCAGCAGCAGACAGGGACAGGGAAGCACAGATACGCAGTATTTT
TRBJ1-5,-,TRBV5-6,-,CASSLAGRVDQPQHF,TGTGCCAGCAGCTTGGCCGGCAGGGTTGATCAGCCCCAGCATTTT
TRBJ1-4,TRBD1,TRBV6-1,-,CASSEQGGFNEKLFF,TGTGCCAGCAGTGAACAGGGGGGCTTCAATGAAAAACTGTTTTTT
TRBJ1-3,-,TRBV5-6,-,CASSPAGGFGGNTIYF,TGTGCCAGCAGCCCTGCCGGTGGTTTCGGTGGAAACACCATATATTTT
TRBJ2-3,-,TRBV27,-,CASSYLSEGPGDTQYF,TGTGCCAGCAGTTACTTATCCGAGGGCCCAGGAGATACGCAGTATTTT
TRBJ1-1,TRBD1,TRBV15,-,CATSIQGAAGEAFF,TGTGCCACCAGCATACAGGGGGCGGCGGGTGAAGCTTTCTTT
TRBJ1-4,-,TRBV28,-,CASSIGGRTNEKLFF,TGTGCCAGCAGTATTGGGGGCAGAACTAATGAAAAACTGTTTTTT
TRBJ2-7,-,TRBV6-1,-,CAIKGVPGVDEQYF,TGTGCCATAAAAGGGGTCCCCGGAGTAGACGAGCAGTACTTC
TRBJ1-2,-,TRBV29-1,-,CSVDSEWGYTF,TGCAGCGTTGATTCCGAGTGGGGCTACACCTTC
TRBJ2-3,TRBD2,TRBV7-8,few,CASSGEGFSPDTQYF,TGTGCCAGCAGTGGGGAGGGTTTTAGCCCAGATACGCAGTATTTT
TRBJ2-5,TRBD1,TRBV11-2,-,CASRSGQNKQETQYF,TGTGCCAGCAGGTCGGGACAGAACAAACAAGAGACCCAGTACTTC
TRBJ1-1,-,TRBV7-3,-,CASSFLGQGTEAFF,TGTGCCAGCAGCTTCCTTGGTCAGGGCACTGAAGCTTTCTTT
TRBJ2-5,TRBD2,TRBV5-1,-,CASSPAGGSVSETQYF,TGCGCCAGCAGCCCGGCGGGAGGGAGTGTCTCGGAGACCCAGTACTTC
TRBJ2-7,TRBD1,TRBV5-1,-,CASSLGGTGYINEQYF,TGCGCCAGCAGCTTGGGAGGGACAGGGTATATCAACGAGCAGTACTTC
TRBJ1-5,-,TRBV7-8,-,CASSVSGAPNQPQHF,TGTGCCAGCAGCGTCTCAGGCGCCCCGAATCAGCCCCAGCATTTT
TRBJ1-1,-,TRBV4-1,few,CASSQEPRPNTEAFF,TGCGCCAGCAGCCAAGAGCCGCGGCCGAACACTGAAGCTTTCTTT
TRBJ1-1,-,TRBV27,-,CASSLQGTTEAFF,TGTGCCAGCAGTTTACAGGGGACCACTGAAGCTTTCTTT
TRBJ2-5,TRBD2,TRBV15,-,CATSRVLVTSGEETQYF,TGTGCCACCAGCAGAGTTTTGGTGACTAGCGGGGAGGAGACCCAGTACTTC
TRBJ2-1,TRBD1,TRBV10-3,-,CAIRTGGESEQFF,TGTGCCATCCGGACAGGGGGGGAATCGGAGCAGTTCTTC
TRBJ1-4,-,TRBV5-6,-,CASSRRGRTTNEKLFF,TGTGCCAGCAGCCGCAGGGGAAGAACAACTAATGAAAAACTGTTTTTT
TRBJ2-3,-,TRBV28,-,CASSLFTDPTDTQYF,TGTGCCAGCAGTTTATTTACAGATCCCACAGATACGCAGTATTTT
TRBJ2-5,TRBD1,TRBV14,-,CASSKYRGRGETQYF,TGTGCCAGCAGCAAATACAGGGGGCGCGGAGAGACCCAGTACTTC
TRBJ2-5,TRBD1,TRBV15,-,CATSGDSPETQYF,TGTGCCACCAGCGGGGACAGCCCGGAGACCCAGTACTTC
TRBJ1-1,-,TRBV7-9,few,CASSLTPGEMNTEAFF,TGTGCCAGCAGCTTAACCCCAGGGGAAATGAACACTGAAGCTTTCTTT
TRBJ2-2,-,TRBV5-1,-,CASSRLDPRGGELFF,TGCGCCAGCAGCAGGCTGGATCCCCGGGGAGGGGAGCTGTTTTTT
TRBJ2-3,TRBD2,TRBV7-3,-,CASSLIPAGTSTDTQYF,TGTGCCAGCAGCTTAATCCCAGCGGGAACCTCCACAGATACGCAGTATTTT
TRBJ1-2,-,TRBV4-3,-,CASSQEVRFYGYTF,TGCGCCAGCAGCCAAGAAGTCCGGTTCTATGGCTACACCTTC
TRBJ1-2,TRBD1,TRBV5-6,-,CASSSGRQGNYGYTF,TGTGCCAGCAGCTCTGGGAGACAGGGGAACTATGGCTACACCTTC
TRBJ2-1,-,TRBV4-3,-,CASSQDRAINNEQFF,TGCGCCAGCAGCCAAGACAGGGCTATTAACAATGAGCAGTTCTTC
TRBJ1-2,-,TRBV7-7,few,CASSRGSGAGYTF,TGTGCCAGCAGCCGGGGTTCGGGCGCTGGCTACACCTTC
TRBJ2-7,TRBD2,TRBV11-2,-,CASSSSRGGEQYF,TGTGCCAGCAGCTCTTCCCGGGGGGGCGAGCAGTACTTC
TRBJ1-1,-,TRBV18,-,CASSLDSGNTEAFF,TGTGCCAGCTCACTTGATTCCGGGAACACTGAAGCTTTCTTT
TRBJ2-1,TRBD2,TRBV9,-,CASSVVDSGGAQRTEQFF,TGTGCCAGCAGCGTAGTAGATAGCGGGGGGGCCCAAAGGACTGAGCAGTTCTTC
TRBJ1-3,-,TRBV14,-,CASSLPGQWPGNTIYF,TGTGCCAGCAGCCTCCCCGGACAGTGGCCTGGAAACACCATATATTTT
TRBJ2-1,TRBD1,TRBV18,-,CASSPGQGDYNEQFF,TGTGCCAGCTCACCGGGACAGGGGGACTACAATGAGCAGTTCTTC